This T cell receptor beta chain stems from a study of neoadjuvant anti-PD-1 for oral cavity cancer (dated by TCRdb to about 2021). Looking at the study overall: Three to four biweekly doses of nivolumab at 3 mg/kg were mostly administered to patients before curative-intent surgical resection. Patients without progression received a fourth nivolumab dose around day 43 and underwent definitive surgical resection on days 50-56. Under RECIST 1.1, patients with complete response, partial response or stable disease were classed as responders, and patients with progression were classed as non-responders. A 33% response rate was observed in the parent correlative cohort, in which about a dozen patients were included.

The sample's time point label, in plain terms: before neoadjuvant nivolumab. The patients had newly diagnosed stage II-IVA oral cavity squamous cell carcinoma and had not received any prior systemic or radiation treatment. The cohort consisted of patients with HPV-negative, locally advanced oral cavity squamous cell carcinoma. No culture maintenance or expansion was done, as the peripheral blood mononuclear cells went straight to analysis. The samples were drawn from a longitudinal correlative study tied to a single-arm phase II trial testing neoadjuvant nivolumab in oral cavity squamous cell carcinoma. Genomic DNA-based TCRbeta sequencing was performed on subject-matched pre- and post-treatment PBMCs and tumors from three responders and three non-responders. Peripheral blood mononuclear cells were collected once before nivolumab treatment and again after treatment, at the time of surgery. The Maxwell RSC DNA from Cells kit was used to isolate genomic DNA from PBMCs.

Paper-wide results and their limitations: Within PBMCs, T cell clonality (Gini index) was significantly higher in non-responders than responders after neoadjuvant nivolumab. TCR analyses included only a few patients per response group, and the authors called for larger cohorts for validation. A higher pretreatment blood Treg/Th17 ratio correlated with both higher pretreatment blood TCRbeta clonality and lower post-treatment tumor TCRbeta clonality.

For deep sequencing of PBMC libraries, mostly around 520 ng of input genomic DNA was used, and six replicates were run per sample. Following the manufacturer's instructions, the team built TCRbeta libraries using the immunoSEQ hsTCRbeta kit. Sequencing of the completed libraries took place using an Illumina NovaSeq 6000 S4 flow cell after they had been pooled to approximately 2.8 nM. As for how the authors treated the data: The immunoSEQ Analyzer was used for raw data preprocessing and quality control. The analysis was limited to productive rearrangements, and each clonotype was defined by a unique CDR3 amino acid sequence. Repertoire clonality was estimated as the Gini-Simpson index, which was computed with the R package tcR. Gini indices were compared with Student's t test, and associations with tumor size change were assessed by Pearson correlation. TCRdb limited this immuneACCESS table to in-frame rearrangements with V and J called. A share of clones is missing; checked studies link under half to unresolved V genes, and the rest is unexplained. Clonal size and the V and J genes are those of that table, whereas D and trimming came from the DNA. This sample is represented by some 17,000 clones; less than 80% of them were singletons. Approximately 2.4% of the sample belongs to the ten largest clones.

CDR1 and CDR2, per the germline V gene, are SGHRS and YFSETQ. Between the V and J ends, shortened by 0 bases and 4 bases respectively, the junction contains 8 bases. Its CDR3 holds 14 amino acids, cysteine through phenylalanine. This entry keeps only the CDR3 DNA: 42 bases, framed from base 1. This clone was seen more than once but under ten times. This receptor's antigen is unknown. Per-nucleotide qualities are absent, and no much larger clonotype sits a single base away. This sequence originates from a person aged 35-79 years with oral cavity squamous cell carcinoma. Sequenced material: PBMCs, taken before nivolumab (anti-PD-1) treatment. Recombination linked TRBV5-1 to TRBJ2-1; the D gene cannot be named for sure. This receptor carries the CDR3 CASSLESLYNEQFF. The DNA sequence reads TGCGCCAGCAGCTTGGAGTCACTGTACAATGAGCAGTTCTTC.